One and the same sample provided the 3 T cell receptor beta chains below, sequenced in a study of OX40 agonist ivuxolimab in advanced cancers. Sequenced by immunoSEQ multiplex PCR; TCRdb stores in-frame clones only, minus some. The sample holds about 48,000 clones, 75% to 85% seen once. The input for sequencing was CD4+ or CD8+ T cells sorted from blood, taken in a trial of the OX40 agonist ivuxolimab. The origin of the receptors is an adult with an advanced solid tumor such as melanoma, head and neck, liver or kidney cancer.

The rearrangement uses TRBV7-2 and TRBJ2-5, with TRBD2 matching 11 bases. Unmatched junction bases numbered 7, after V lost 5 bases and J lost 8 bases. Germline values: CDR1 SGHTA, CDR2 FQGNSA. CDR3 length equals 14 residues. The CDR3 reads CASSLGTSGVTQYF. CDR3 DNA: TGTGCCAGCAGCCTAGGGACTAGCGGCGTAACCCAGTACTTC.

This rearrangement joins TRBV30 to TRBJ1-6; weak D call: TRBD1 (6 bases). CDR1 and CDR2 (germline): GTSNPN, SVGIG (reference sequence). CDR3 size: 13 residues. V shed 0 bases and J shed 6 bases, with 6 bases lying between them. CDR3 nucleotides: TGTGCCTGGAGTGTACAGGGTAATTCACCCCTCCACTTT. It is translated as CAWSVQGNSPLHF.

The J gene is TRBJ2-2, the V gene TRBV5-1; no clear D. This CDR3 has 13 residues. Germline assignment: CDR1 SGHRS and CDR2 YFSETQ. Trimming took off 5 bases at V and 4 bases at J, with 9 bases between the two ends. DNA of the CDR3: TGCGCCAGCAGTCGATCCCTCACCGGGGAGCTGTTTTTT. Translated, it gives CASSRSLTGELFF.